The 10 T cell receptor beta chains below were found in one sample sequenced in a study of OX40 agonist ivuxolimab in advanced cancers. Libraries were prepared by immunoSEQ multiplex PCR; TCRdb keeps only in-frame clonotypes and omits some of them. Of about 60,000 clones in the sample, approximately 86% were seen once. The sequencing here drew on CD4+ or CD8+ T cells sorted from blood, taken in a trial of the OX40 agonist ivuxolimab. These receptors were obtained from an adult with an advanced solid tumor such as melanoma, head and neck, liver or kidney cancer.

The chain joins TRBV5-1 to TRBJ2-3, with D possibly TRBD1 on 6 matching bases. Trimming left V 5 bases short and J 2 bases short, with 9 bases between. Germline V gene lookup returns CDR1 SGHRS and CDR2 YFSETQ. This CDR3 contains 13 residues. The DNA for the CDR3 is TGCGCCAGCAGACAGGGTTACACAGATACGCAGTATTTT. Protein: CASRQGYTDTQYF.

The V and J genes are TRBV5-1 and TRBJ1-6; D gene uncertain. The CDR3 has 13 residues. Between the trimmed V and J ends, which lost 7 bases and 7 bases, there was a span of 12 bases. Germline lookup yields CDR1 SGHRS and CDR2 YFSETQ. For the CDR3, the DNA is TGCGCCAGCGCGGCGGCGGAGAATTCACCCCTCCACTTT. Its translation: CASAAAENSPLHF. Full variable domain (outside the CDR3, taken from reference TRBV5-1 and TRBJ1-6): KAGVTQTPRYLIKTRGQQVTLSCSPISGHRSVSWYQQTPGQGLQFLFEYFSETQRNKGNFPGRFSGRQFSNSRSEMNVSTLELGDSALYLCASAAAENSPLHFGNGTRLTVT.

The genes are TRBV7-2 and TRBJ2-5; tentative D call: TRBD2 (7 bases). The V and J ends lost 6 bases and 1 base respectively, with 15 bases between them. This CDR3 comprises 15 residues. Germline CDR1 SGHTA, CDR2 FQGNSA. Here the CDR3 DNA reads TGTGCCAGCAGGGAGGGGGGGGCCCCCCAAGAGACCCAGTACTTC. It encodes CASREGGAPQETQYF.

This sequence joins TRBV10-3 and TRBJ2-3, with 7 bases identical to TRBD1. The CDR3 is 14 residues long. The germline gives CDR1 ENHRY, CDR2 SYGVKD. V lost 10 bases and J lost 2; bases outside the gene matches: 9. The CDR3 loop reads CATIRDSYTDTQYF. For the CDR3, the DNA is TGTGCCACAATCCGGGACAGCTACACAGATACGCAGTATTTT.

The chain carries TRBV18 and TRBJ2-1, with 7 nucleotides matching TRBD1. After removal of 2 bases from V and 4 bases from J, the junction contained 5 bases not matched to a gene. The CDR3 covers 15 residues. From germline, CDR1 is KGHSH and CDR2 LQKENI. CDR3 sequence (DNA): TGTGCCAGCTCACCATCCAGGGACAGTTACAATGAGCAGTTCTTC. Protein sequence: CASSPSRDSYNEQFF. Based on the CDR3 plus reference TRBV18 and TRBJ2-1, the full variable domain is NAGVMQNPRHLVRRRGQEARLRCSPMKGHSHVYWYRQLPEEGLKFMVYLQKENIIDESGMPKERFSAEFPKEGPSILRIQQVVRGDSAAYFCASSPSRDSYNEQFFGPGTRLTVL.

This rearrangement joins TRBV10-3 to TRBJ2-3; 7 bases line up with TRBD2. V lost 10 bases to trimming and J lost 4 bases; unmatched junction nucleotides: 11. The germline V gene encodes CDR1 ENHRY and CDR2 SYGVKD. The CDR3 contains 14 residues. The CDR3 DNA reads TGTGCCACCTTCGGAGCGGGGTACGCAGATACGCAGTATTTT. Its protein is CATFGAGYADTQYF.

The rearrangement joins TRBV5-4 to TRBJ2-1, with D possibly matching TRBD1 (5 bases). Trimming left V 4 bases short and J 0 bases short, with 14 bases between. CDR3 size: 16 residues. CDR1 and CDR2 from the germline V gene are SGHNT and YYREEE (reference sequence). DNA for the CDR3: TGTGCCAGCAGCCATTCGACAGCCAGCTCCTACAATGAGCAGTTCTTC. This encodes CASSHSTASSYNEQFF.

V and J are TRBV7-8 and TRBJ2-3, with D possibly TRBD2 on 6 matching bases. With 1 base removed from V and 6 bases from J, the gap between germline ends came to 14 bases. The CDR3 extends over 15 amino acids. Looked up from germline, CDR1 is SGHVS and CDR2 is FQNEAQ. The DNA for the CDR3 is TGTGCCAGCAGCTTAGTTGCGGGATCGGGGGATACGCAGTATTTT. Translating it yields CASSLVAGSGDTQYF.

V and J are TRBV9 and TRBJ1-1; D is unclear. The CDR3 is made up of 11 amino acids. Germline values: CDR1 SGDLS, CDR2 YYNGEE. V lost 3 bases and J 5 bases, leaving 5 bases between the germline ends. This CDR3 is CASSAGTEAFF. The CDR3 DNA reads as TGTGCCAGCAGCGCTGGGACTGAAGCTTTCTTT.

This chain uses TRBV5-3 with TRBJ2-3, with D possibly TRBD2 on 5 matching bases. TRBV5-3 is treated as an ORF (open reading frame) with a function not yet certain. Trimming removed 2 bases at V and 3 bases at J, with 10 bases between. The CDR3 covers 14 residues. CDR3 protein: CARSFPRGTDTQYF. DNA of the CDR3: TGTGCCAGAAGCTTCCCCCGAGGGACAGATACGCAGTATTTT.